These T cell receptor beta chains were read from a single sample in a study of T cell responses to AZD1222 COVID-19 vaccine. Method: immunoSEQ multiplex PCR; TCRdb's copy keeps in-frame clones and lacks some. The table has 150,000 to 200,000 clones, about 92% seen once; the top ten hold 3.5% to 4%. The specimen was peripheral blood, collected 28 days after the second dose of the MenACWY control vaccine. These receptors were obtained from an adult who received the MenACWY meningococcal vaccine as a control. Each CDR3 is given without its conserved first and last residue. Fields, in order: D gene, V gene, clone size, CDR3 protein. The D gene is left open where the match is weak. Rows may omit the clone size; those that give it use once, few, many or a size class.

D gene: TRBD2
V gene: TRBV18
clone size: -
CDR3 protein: ASSPRGDNEQF

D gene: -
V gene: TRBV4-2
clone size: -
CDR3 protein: ASSQVRESEAF

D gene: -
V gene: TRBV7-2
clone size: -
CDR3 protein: ASSLFRARGGGGHEQF

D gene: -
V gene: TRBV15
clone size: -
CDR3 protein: ATSREADNTEAF

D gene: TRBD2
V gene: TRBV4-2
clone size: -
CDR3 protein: ASSHPGLAGGNEQF

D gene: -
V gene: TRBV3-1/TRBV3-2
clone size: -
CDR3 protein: ASSQDSCQATYEQY

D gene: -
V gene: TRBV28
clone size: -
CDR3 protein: ASPPSGGKTEAF

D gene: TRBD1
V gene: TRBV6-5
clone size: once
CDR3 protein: ASRGQGGAEAF

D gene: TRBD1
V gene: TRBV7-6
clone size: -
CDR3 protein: ASSTQGTGAGGYT

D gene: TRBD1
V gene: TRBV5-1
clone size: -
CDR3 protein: ASSQLQGTDTQY

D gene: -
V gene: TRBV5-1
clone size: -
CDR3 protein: ASSSHLLNTEAF

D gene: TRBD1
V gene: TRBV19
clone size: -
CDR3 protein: ASSTRTGGSNQPQH

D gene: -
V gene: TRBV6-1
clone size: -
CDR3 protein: ASSEEAGMGLGDSYT

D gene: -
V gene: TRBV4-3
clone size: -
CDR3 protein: ASSRSRESTDTQY

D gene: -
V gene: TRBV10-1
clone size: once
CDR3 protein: ASSESNWGATVVNTNEKLF

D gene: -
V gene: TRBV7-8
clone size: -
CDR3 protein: ASSGSYQETQY

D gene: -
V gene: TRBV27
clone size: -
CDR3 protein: ASSRGPNYEQY

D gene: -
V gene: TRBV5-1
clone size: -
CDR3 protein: ASSLAGYTEAF

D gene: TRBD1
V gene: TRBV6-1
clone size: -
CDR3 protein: ASSEGTGRSYEQY

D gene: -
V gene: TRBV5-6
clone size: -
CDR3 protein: ASSVDRYNEQF

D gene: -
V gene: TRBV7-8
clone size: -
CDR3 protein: ASSPSEVNYGYT

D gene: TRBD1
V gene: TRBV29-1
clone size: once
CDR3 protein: SVSTGIGAEAF

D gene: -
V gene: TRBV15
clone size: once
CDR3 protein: ATSSRREQF

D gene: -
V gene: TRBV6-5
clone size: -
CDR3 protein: ASSFGANVLT